The 26 T cell receptor beta chains given below trace back to one sample, sequenced in a study of PD-L1 blockade in urothelial cancer. Time point in this sample: pretreatment peripheral blood. The data were produced by immunoSEQ multiplex PCR, yet TCRdb's version contains in-frame clones alone and is incomplete. In the table there are around 130,000 clones, approximately 88% of which are singletons. This specimen was PBMCs, taken around atezolizumab (anti-PD-L1) treatment. The receptors were sampled from a man aged 50 or older with urothelial cancer.

The genes are TRBV5-4 and TRBJ1-1; perhaps TRBD1 as D (6 bases). Trimming stripped 0 bases from V and 1 base from J, with 7 bases between. Germline V gene lookup returns CDR1 SGHNT and CDR2 YYREEE (reference sequence). The CDR3 runs 14 residues. The CDR3: CASSLARGNTEAFF. DNA of the CDR3: TGTGCCAGCAGCTTGGCCAGGGGGAACACTGAAGCTTTCTTT.

The gene calls are TRBV19 and TRBJ1-4, with 7 bases identical to TRBD1. CDR1 LNHDA and CDR2 SQIVND come from the germline V gene (reference sequence). The CDR3 loop spans 15 amino acids. V was pared by 5 bases and J by 4 bases, with 7 bases of the junction left unmatched. This CDR3 is CASSEPGQYNEKLFF. For the CDR3, the DNA is TGTGCCAGTAGTGAACCGGGACAGTATAATGAAAAACTGTTTTTT.

The chain carries TRBV18 and TRBJ2-7, with TRBD1 matching over 9 bases. The V gene end was trimmed by 2 bases and the J gene end by 7 bases; junction bases not matched to a gene: 6. This CDR3 contains 14 residues. Per the germline V gene, CDR1 is KGHSH and CDR2 is LQKENI. DNA for the CDR3: TGTGCCAGCTCACCATCCGGACAGGGGAGAGAGCAGTACTTC. Its protein product is CASSPSGQGREQYF.

This chain uses TRBV10-2 with TRBJ1-4, with 8 bases fitting TRBD1. Germline lookup yields CDR1 WSHSY and CDR2 SAAADI. The CDR3 sequence is 14 residues long. The trim removed 6 bases at V and 8 bases at J, leaving 8 bases unmatched. The CDR3 here is CASRPTGAGEKLFF. The CDR3 region has the DNA TGCGCCAGCAGGCCGACAGGGGCGGGAGAAAAACTGTTTTTT.

The V and J genes are TRBV5-6 and TRBJ1-2; D is ambiguous. With 0 bases removed from V and 7 bases from J, the gap between germline ends came to 10 bases. The CDR3 contains 13 residues. CDR1 and CDR2 from the germline V gene are SGHDT and YYEEEE. The CDR3 nucleotides are TGTGCCAGCAGCTTGGTACATGGGAGTGGCTACACCTTC. Amino acid sequence: CASSLVHGSGYTF.

The chain links TRBV7-2 to TRBJ2-7, with 10 bases fitting TRBD2. J lost 7 bases, V lost 4 bases, and 13 bases had no gene match. This CDR3 contains 16 residues. CDR1 is SGHTA, CDR2 FQGNSA, per germline. The DNA of the CDR3 is TGTGCCAGCAGCTCCCTCTCGAGCGGGAGGGCGAGGGAGCAGTACTTC. This codes for CASSSLSSGRAREQYF.

This clone was counted a single time. The V call is TRBV6-5, the J call TRBJ2-1; D gene ambiguous. Germline CDR1 and CDR2: MNHEY and SVGAGI. The CDR3 has 12 amino acids. V was clipped by 7 bases and J by 11 bases, with 15 bases between them. CDR3 sequence (DNA): TGTGCCAGCACTGCCGCCGGAGCTAAGCAGTTCTTC. Residues: CASTAAGAKQFF.

The rearrangement uses TRBV5-1 and TRBJ1-2; 8 nucleotides agree with TRBD1. This CDR3 region has 15 residues. J gave up 3 bases and V 4 bases, and 8 bases lay outside the gene matches. The germline CDR1 and CDR2 sequences are SGHRS and YFSETQ. The DNA for the CDR3 is TGCGCCAGCAGCGGGACAGGAGGTTGGGACTATGGCTACACCTTC. The encoded protein is CASSGTGGWDYGYTF. Variable domain in full (rest from reference TRBV5-1 and TRBJ1-2): KAGVTQTPRYLIKTRGQQVTLSCSPISGHRSVSWYQQTPGQGLQFLFEYFSETQRNKGNFPGRFSGRQFSNSRSEMNVSTLELGDSALYLCASSGTGGWDYGYTFGSGTRLTVV.

The chain recombines TRBV7-2 with TRBJ1-3; TRBD1 is a possible D gene (5 bases). The CDR3 runs 13 residues. Germline CDR1 and CDR2: SGHTA and FQGNSA. Trimming cost V 4 bases and J 3 bases, with 7 bases left between them. As DNA, the CDR3 is TGTGCCAGCAGCTCGGGACTTGGAAACACCATATATTTT. Encoded protein: CASSSGLGNTIYF.

The V and J genes are TRBV5-4 and TRBJ2-1; TRBD2 matches 7 bases. CDR1 and CDR2 (germline): SGHNT, YYREEE (reference sequence). The length of the CDR3 is 17 residues. The junction had 12 bases not matched to a gene; V was cut back by 3 bases and J by 3 bases. The CDR3 region has the DNA TGTGCCAGCAGCTCGATGGGTGGCGGGAGCGGCTACAATGAGCAGTTCTTC. The encoded protein is CASSSMGGGSGYNEQFF.

V is TRBV19 and J is TRBJ2-7, with 8 bases fitting TRBD2. This CDR3 comprises 17 residues. CDR1 and CDR2 (germline): LNHDA, SQIVND (reference sequence). Unmatched junction bases numbered 8, after V lost 0 bases and J lost 1 base. The CDR3 sequence: CASSIEVTSGRSYEQYF. The CDR3, as DNA: TGTGCCAGTAGTATAGAGGTTACTAGCGGACGGTCCTACGAGCAGTACTTC.

This chain links TRBV9 with TRBJ2-2; 10 bases are shared with TRBD1. V was clipped by 2 bases and J by 4 bases; unmatched bases: 8. Germline V gene sequence: CDR1 SGDLS, CDR2 YYNGEE. The CDR3 is 17 residues long. CDR3 coding DNA: TGTGCCAGCAGCGTCCGACCGGGACAGGGGCGCACCGGGGAGCTGTTTTTT. Its protein product is CASSVRPGQGRTGELFF.

The chain is built from TRBV5-1 and TRBJ2-1, with 7 positions matching TRBD2. Germline V gene sequence: CDR1 SGHRS, CDR2 YFSETQ. Trimming cost V 1 base and J 3 bases; bases outside gene matches: 4. This CDR3 comprises 15 residues. This CDR3 is CASSLRLADYNEQFF. CDR3 DNA sequence: TGCGCCAGCAGCTTGCGGCTAGCGGACTACAATGAGCAGTTCTTC.

This clone is a singleton in its sample. Other DNA sequences in this specimen translate into the identical CDR3. This chain joins TRBV5-1 and TRBJ1-4; a possible D gene is TRBD1 (6 bases). Germline-derived CDR1 and CDR2 are SGHRS and YFSETQ. Trimming took 4 bases from V and 3 from J, leaving 16 bases between them. This CDR3 contains 16 residues. The CDR3 reads CASSLQGPAANEKLFF. As DNA, the CDR3 is TGCGCCAGCAGCCTACAGGGTCCTGCGGCTAATGAAAAACTGTTTTTT.

The rearrangement links TRBV10-3 to TRBJ2-2; 10 bases match TRBD2. The CDR3 spans 17 residues. V lost 8 bases to trimming and J lost 0 bases; unmatched junction nucleotides: 9. Looked up from germline, CDR1 is ENHRY and CDR2 is SYGVKD. The CDR3 DNA follows: TGTGCCATCGCCCTAGCGGGAGAGAACGCGAACACCGGGGAGCTGTTTTTT. This encodes CAIALAGENANTGELFF.

Only a few counts were recorded for this clone. The rearrangement uses TRBV6-1 and TRBJ1-1; D gene uncertain. CDR3 length: 15 residues. V lost 7 bases and J 0 bases, leaving 15 bases between the germline ends. Germline-derived CDR1 and CDR2 are MNHNS and SASEGT. CDR3 bases: TGTGCCAGCACTCCGGGTAGACTTATGAACACTGAAGCTTTCTTT. Protein product: CASTPGRLMNTEAFF.

The chain couples TRBV7-2 to TRBJ2-2, with D tentatively TRBD2 (6 bases). Germline loops: CDR1 SGHTA, CDR2 FQGNSA. Trimming removed 1 base from V and 0 bases from J, with 9 bases in between. The CDR3 covers 16 residues. The CDR3 loop is CASSLGGGTNTGELFF. The CDR3, as DNA: TGTGCCAGCAGCTTAGGTGGCGGGACGAACACCGGGGAGCTGTTTTTT.

The J gene is TRBJ2-2, the V gene TRBV7-2; 9 bases are shared with TRBD2. CDR3 size: 15 residues. Trimming cost V 8 bases and J 4 bases; bases outside gene matches: 8. Per the germline V gene, CDR1 is SGHTA and CDR2 is FQGNSA. Here the CDR3 DNA reads TGTGCCAGCTCCCTGGGGCGGGAGGGCACCGGGGAGCTGTTTTTT. Protein: CASSLGREGTGELFF.

V gene TRBV2 combines with J gene TRBJ2-7; 9 bases agree with TRBD1. This CDR3 has 15 residues. The germline V gene encodes CDR1 SNHLY and CDR2 FYNNEI. Losses at the gene ends were 5 bases for V and 1 base for J; bases not matched to a gene: 6. CDR3 loop: CASSLDRGESYEQYF. The CDR3 nucleotides read TGTGCCAGCAGTTTGGACAGGGGAGAATCCTACGAGCAGTACTTC.

CDR3 sequence reads: CASSTGRSGNTIYF. The CDR3, as DNA: TGTGCCAGCAGTACAGGCCGCTCTGGAAACACCATATATTTT. The chain has TRBV7-8 and TRBJ1-3; D might be TRBD1 (5 bases). The CDR3 runs to 14 residues. The V and J ends lost 6 bases and 0 bases respectively, with 9 bases between them. The germline CDR1 and CDR2 sequences are SGHVS and FQNEAQ.

The CDR3 spells CASSLAMVGDSPLHF. DNA for the CDR3: TGTGCCAGCAGCTTAGCGATGGTAGGGGATTCACCCCTCCACTTT. The chain couples TRBV7-9 to TRBJ1-6; D possibly corresponds to TRBD1 (5 bases). V gave up 0 bases and J gave up 8 bases, with 11 bases separating them. CDR1 and CDR2 (germline): SEHNR, FQNEAQ (reference sequence). This CDR3 comprises 15 residues. The full variable domain, rest sourced from reference TRBV7-9 and TRBJ1-6, is DTGVSQNPRHKITKRGQNVTFRCDPISEHNRLYWYRQTLGQGPEFLTYFQNEAQLEKSRLLSDRFSAERPKGSFSTLEIQRTEQGDSAMYLCASSLAMVGDSPLHFGNGTRLTVT.

This clone appeared a few times. J is TRBJ2-5 and V is TRBV19, with a weak D call TRBD1 (6 bases). The CDR3 length is 15 residues. Germline V gene sequence: CDR1 LNHDA, CDR2 SQIVND (reference sequence). V shed 5 bases and J shed 5 bases, with 18 bases lying between them. This chain's CDR3 is CASSRRGGLQETQYF. The CDR3 DNA sequence: TGTGCCAGTAGTCGACGAGGGGGTTTACAGGAGACCCAGTACTTC.

V gene TRBV11-2 combines with J gene TRBJ2-1; D is possibly TRBD1 (6 bases). Germline CDR1 reads SGHAT; CDR2 reads FQNNGV. The germline V and J ends were trimmed by 5 bases and 4 bases, with 15 bases remaining between them. This CDR3 contains 15 residues. CDR3 protein: CASSAGQLKYNEQFF. The DNA of the CDR3 is TGTGCCAGCAGCGCCGGACAGCTAAAATACAATGAGCAGTTCTTC.

The V call is TRBV4-1, the J call TRBJ1-3, with TRBD1 identical over 11 bases. CDR3 length: 17 residues. The germline V gene encodes CDR1 MGHRA and CDR2 YSYEKL. V shed 1 base, J shed 0 bases, and the junction held 2 bases outside the gene matches. CDR3 sequence reads: CASSQGTGGLSGNTIYF. The CDR3 DNA reads TGCGCCAGCAGCCAAGGGACAGGGGGCCTCTCTGGAAACACCATATATTTT.

This clone showed up just a few times. The rearrangement joins TRBV5-1 to TRBJ2-5, with 8 bases aligning to TRBD1. Per the germline V gene, CDR1 is SGHRS and CDR2 is YFSETQ. With V trimmed by 1 base and J by 2 bases, 7 bases remained unmatched. The CDR3 is 16 residues long. CDR3 bases: TGCGCCAGCAGCTTGACCGCAGGGGGCCTACAAGAGACCCAGTACTTC. This sequence encodes CASSLTAGGLQETQYF.

The genes are TRBV18 and TRBJ2-3, with a tentative D call TRBD2 (5 bases). This CDR3 spans 15 amino acids. The ends were cut back, 1 base at V and 3 bases at J, with 11 bases in the middle. Looked up from germline, CDR1 is KGHSH and CDR2 is LQKENI. The CDR3 nucleotides read TGTGCCAGCTCACCACGGGAGATAACTACAGATACGCAGTATTTT. This sequence encodes CASSPREITTDTQYF.